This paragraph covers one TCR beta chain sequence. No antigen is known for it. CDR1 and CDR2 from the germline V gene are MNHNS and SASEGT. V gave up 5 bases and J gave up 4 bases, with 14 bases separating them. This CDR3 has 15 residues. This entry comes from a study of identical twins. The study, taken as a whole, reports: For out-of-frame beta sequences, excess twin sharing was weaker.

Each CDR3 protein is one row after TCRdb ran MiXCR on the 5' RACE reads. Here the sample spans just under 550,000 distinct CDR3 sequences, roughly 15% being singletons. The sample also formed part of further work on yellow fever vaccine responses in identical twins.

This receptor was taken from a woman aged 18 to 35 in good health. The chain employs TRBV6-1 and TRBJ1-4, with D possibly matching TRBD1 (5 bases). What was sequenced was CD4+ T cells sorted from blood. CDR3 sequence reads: CASSPWGGDNEKLFF. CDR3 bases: TGTGCCAGCAGTCCCTGGGGCGGGGATAATGAAAAACTGTTTTTT.